This T cell receptor (beta chain) was profiled in a study of T-cell memory formation after mild COVID-19 (dated by TCRdb to the early 2020s). Broadly, across the study: TCR sequence clusters from the two donors were found to be largely donor specific. In two donors, T-cell clones that expanded and contracted after mild COVID-19 were tracked by sequencing TCRalpha and TCRbeta repertoires over time. The cohort comprised two young, previously healthy adult volunteers, one female and one male. On the study overall, not on this receptor specifically: Some responding clones were detected in pre-infection memory, which suggested that pre-existing cross-reactive memory T cells had joined the SARS-CoV-2 response. Only a couple of mild cases were covered by the study, and larger cohorts that include severe cases with pre-infection samples were considered necessary. Balanced CD4/CD8 phenotypes were observed for clones contracting from day 15 to 85, whereas a bias towards CD4+ was observed for a second wave of clones expanding from day 15 to 37. Contracting CD4+ clones turned up mainly in the CM and EM memory subsets, whereas EMRA was where CD8+ clones were enriched. Whether the second-wave clones peaking on day 37 were SARS-CoV-2 specific was not confirmed.

TCRdb lists the instrument as Illumina NovaSeq 6000. TCRalpha and TCRbeta cDNA libraries were built by 5'RACE with constant-segment primers, adding sample barcodes and unique molecular identifiers. RNA was extracted from every sample with Trizol reagent. Library amplification was performed in two PCR steps, and a second sample barcode and Illumina TruSeq adapters were introduced in the second step. Sequencing of libraries was performed on an Illumina NovaSeq with 2 x 150 bp paired-end reads. For the original study's pipeline: Demultiplexing of reads and collapsing into UMI-guided consensus sequences were performed with migec v1.2.7. Using mixcr v2.1.11, the UMI consensuses were aligned to TRA and TRB V and J templates and assembled into clonotypes. Expanded or contracted clonotypes were those called significant by both edgeR and NoisET, with noise models trained on biological replicates. For edgeR calls, the thresholds were a false discovery rate-adjusted p below 0.01 and a log2 fold-change of 1. As an exploratory analysis of dynamics, PCA with hierarchical clustering was applied to max-normalized trajectories of the 1000 most abundant clonotypes. Separately sequenced CD4+ and CD8+ repertoires were used to assign the CD4 or CD8 phenotype of responding clones. TCRdb redid the processing of the public reads, applying fastp at Q25 and MiXCR, and retained in-frame beta chains. Every distinct CDR3 protein forms one entry, paired with its most common genes and DNA. In this record, the V and J calls reflect TCRdb's handling and not the investigators' own analysis. For this sample the table gives 300,000 or so distinct CDR3 sequences, of which 15% to 20% were detected only once. The biggest ten clones account for more than 20% of the sample.

The germline V gene specifies SGHVS as CDR1 and FNYEAQ as CDR2. The CDR3 holds 13 amino acids from the cysteine to the phenylalanine. This entry keeps only the CDR3 DNA: 39 bases, framed from base 1. Relative to germline, V is missing 8 bases and J is missing 8 bases, with 11 bases of the junction outside any gene match. Ficoll-Paque density gradient centrifugation was used to isolate PBMCs. Details on this clonotype: The specificity of this receptor is unknown. Base qualities were left out, and no much larger clone turns up one base away.

The sequence was obtained from a man between 18 and 29 years old who had mild COVID-19 (a few samples of this study predate the infection). The sample titles of this study are shuffled in the database, so cell type and time point are left out; the donor was told from shared clones. In this chain, TRBV7-6 is recombined with TRBJ1-2, with 7 bases matching TRBD1. The sequenced material came from PBMCs or a T cell subset sorted from them (not recorded which). The CDR3 region: CASGDSPVGGYTF. At the DNA level, the sequence is TGTGCCAGCGGGGACAGCCCCGTTGGGGGCTACACCTTC.